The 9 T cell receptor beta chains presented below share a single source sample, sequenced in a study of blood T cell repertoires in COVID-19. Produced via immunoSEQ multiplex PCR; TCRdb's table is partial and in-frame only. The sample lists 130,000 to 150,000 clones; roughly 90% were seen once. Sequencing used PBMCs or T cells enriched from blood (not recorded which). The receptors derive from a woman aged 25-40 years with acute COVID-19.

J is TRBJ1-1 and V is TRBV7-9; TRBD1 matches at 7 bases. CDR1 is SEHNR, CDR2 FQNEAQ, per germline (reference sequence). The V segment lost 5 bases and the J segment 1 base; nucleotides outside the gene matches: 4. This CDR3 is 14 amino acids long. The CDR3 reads CASSRGQENTEAFF. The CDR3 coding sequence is TGTGCCAGCAGCCGCGGACAGGAGAACACTGAAGCTTTCTTT.

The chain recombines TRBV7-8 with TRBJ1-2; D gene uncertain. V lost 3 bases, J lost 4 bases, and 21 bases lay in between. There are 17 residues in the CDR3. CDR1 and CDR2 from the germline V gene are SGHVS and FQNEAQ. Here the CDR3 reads CASSLGPVLNIFYGYTF. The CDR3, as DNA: TGTGCCAGCAGCTTGGGCCCTGTGCTTAACATTTTCTATGGCTACACCTTC.

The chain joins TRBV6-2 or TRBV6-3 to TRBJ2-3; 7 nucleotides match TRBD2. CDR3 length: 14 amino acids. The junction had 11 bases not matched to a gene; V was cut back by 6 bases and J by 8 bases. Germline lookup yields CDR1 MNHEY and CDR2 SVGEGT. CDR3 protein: CASSPGLSVFTQYF. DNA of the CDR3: TGTGCCAGCAGCCCGGGACTAAGCGTCTTTACGCAGTATTTT.

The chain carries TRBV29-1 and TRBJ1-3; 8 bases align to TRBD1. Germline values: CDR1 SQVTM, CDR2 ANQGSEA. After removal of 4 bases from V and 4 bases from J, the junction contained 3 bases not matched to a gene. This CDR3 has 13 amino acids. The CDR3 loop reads CSVVTGAGNTIYF. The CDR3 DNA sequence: TGCAGCGTTGTGACAGGGGCAGGAAACACCATATATTTT.

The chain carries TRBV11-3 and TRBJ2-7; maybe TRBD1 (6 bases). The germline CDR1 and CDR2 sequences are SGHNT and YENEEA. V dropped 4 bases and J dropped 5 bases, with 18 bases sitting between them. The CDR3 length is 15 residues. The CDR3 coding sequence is TGTGCCAGCAGCTATGGGGGCCCCTTCCCAAACGAGCAGTACTTC. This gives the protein CASSYGGPFPNEQYF.

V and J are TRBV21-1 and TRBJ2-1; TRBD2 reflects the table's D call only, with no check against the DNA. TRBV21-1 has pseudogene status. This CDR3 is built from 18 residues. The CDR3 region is CASSKALWGEGPRNEQFF. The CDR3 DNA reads TGTGCCAGCAGCAAAGCGCTTTGGGGGGAGGGCCCTCGGAATGAGCAGTTCTTC.

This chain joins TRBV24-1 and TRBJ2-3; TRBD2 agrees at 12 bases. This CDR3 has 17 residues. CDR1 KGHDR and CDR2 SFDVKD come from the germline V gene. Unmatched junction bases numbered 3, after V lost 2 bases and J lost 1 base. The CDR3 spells CATSDWTSGVGTDTQYF. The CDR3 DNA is TGTGCCACCAGTGATTGGACTAGCGGGGTTGGCACAGATACGCAGTATTTT.

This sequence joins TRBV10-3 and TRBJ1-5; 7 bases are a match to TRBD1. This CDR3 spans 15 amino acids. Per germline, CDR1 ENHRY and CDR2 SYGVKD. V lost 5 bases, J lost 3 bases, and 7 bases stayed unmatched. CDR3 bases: TGTGCCATCAGTTCCGAAGACAGGGACAATCAGCCCCAGCATTTT. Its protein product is CAISSEDRDNQPQHF.

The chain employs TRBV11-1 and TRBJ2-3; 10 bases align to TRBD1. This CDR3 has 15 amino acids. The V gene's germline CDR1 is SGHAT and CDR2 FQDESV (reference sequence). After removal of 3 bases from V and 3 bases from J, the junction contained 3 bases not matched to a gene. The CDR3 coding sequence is TGTGCCAGCAGCTTGGGGACAGGGGAAACAGATACGCAGTATTTT. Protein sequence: CASSLGTGETDTQYF.